This T cell receptor beta chain was captured in a study of T cell responses to AZD1222 COVID-19 vaccine. Whole-study results and caveats: Nearly half of unique spike-specific TCRs reportedly avoided B.1.351 and B.1.1.7 mutated regions. Clonal diversity was possibly underestimated, and the donors were mostly white British, with more females.

About this clone itself: As yet, its antigen is unknown.

Libraries were prepared by immunoSEQ multiplex PCR; TCRdb keeps only in-frame clonotypes and omits some of them. The data hold some 120,000 clones, with 80% to 90% observed a single time. The CDR3 sequence is 14 residues long. The germline CDR1 and CDR2 sequences are DFQATT and SNEGSKA (reference sequence). Trimming removed 3 bases at V and 4 bases at J, with 13 bases between. The rearrangement joins TRBV20-1 to TRBJ2-1; D may be TRBD2 (6 bases). The sequence was collected from an adult in good health. Specimen: peripheral blood, collected on day 0 of AZD1222 vaccination. The chain's CDR3 is CSASGGTGYNEQFF. DNA of the CDR3: TGCAGTGCTAGTGGGGGGACTGGTTACAATGAGCAGTTCTTC.